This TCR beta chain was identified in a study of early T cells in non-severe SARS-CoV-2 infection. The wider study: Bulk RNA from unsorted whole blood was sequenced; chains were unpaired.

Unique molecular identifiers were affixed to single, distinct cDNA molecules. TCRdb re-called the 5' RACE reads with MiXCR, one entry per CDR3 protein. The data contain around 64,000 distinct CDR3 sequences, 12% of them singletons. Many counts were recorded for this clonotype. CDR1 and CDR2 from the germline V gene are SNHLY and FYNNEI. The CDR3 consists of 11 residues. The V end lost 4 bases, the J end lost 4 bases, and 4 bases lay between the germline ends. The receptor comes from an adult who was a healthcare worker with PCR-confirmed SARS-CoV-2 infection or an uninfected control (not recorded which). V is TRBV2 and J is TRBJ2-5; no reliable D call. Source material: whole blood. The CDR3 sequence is CASSGGETQYF. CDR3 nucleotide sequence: TGTGCCAGCAGTGGGGGAGAGACCCAGTACTTC.